This is a list of T cell receptor beta chains from one sample in a study of STAT5B mutations in CD4+ large granular lymphocyte leukemia. Produced via immunoSEQ multiplex PCR; TCRdb's table is partial and in-frame only. The table shows 23,000 or so clones, with around 75% occurring only once. Sequencing used CD4+ T cells from blood buffy coats. These receptors were collected from a human donor in good health. The CDR3 runs from the conserved cysteine through the conserved F or W. The D gene is left open where the match is weak. Some rows have no size entry. The others give once, few or many, or a class for an expanded clone.

NA | TRBD1 | TRBJ2-7 | TRBV7-9 | CASSNLWTGRDEQYF | TGTGCCAGCAGCAACCTGTGGACAGGGCGCGACGAGCAGTACTTC
NA | NA | TRBJ2-5 | TRBV6-1 | CASTRGFGETQYF | TGTGCCAGCACTCGGGGATTCGGGGAGACCCAGTACTTC
NA | NA | TRBJ1-2 | TRBV5-1 | CASSLTPGGNYGYTF | TGCGCCAGCAGCCTAACCCCAGGCGGTAACTATGGCTACACCTTC
few | NA | TRBJ1-5 | TRBV2 | CASSGDTNQPQHF | TGTGCCAGCAGTGGGGACACTAATCAGCCCCAGCATTTT
NA | NA | TRBJ1-2 | TRBV29-1 | CSGGTSAYGYTF | TGCAGCGGGGGTACATCTGCCTATGGCTACACCTTC
NA | NA | TRBJ1-4 | TRBV30 | CAWSAGQGSTNEKLFF | TGTGCCTGGAGTGCCGGCCAGGGCTCAACTAATGAAAAACTGTTTTTT
NA | NA | TRBJ1-3 | TRBV10-3 | CAISQGTGGNTIYF | TGTGCCATCAGTCAGGGGACGGGTGGAAACACCATATATTTT
NA | TRBD2 | TRBJ2-7 | TRBV7-2 | CASAGTRVYEQYF | TGTGCCAGCGCCGGGACTAGGGTTTACGAGCAGTACTTC
NA | TRBD1 | TRBJ1-1 | TRBV6-5 | CASSPAGTGVAFF | TGTGCCAGCAGTCCGGCCGGGACAGGGGTAGCTTTCTTT
NA | TRBD1 | TRBJ2-7 | TRBV10-3 | CAISESPGTGGGEQYF | TGTGCCATCAGTGAGTCCCCGGGGACAGGGGGCGGAGAGCAGTACTTC
NA | NA | TRBJ1-2 | TRBV19 | CASSRVRVNSYGYTF | TGTGCCAGTAGTAGGGTCAGGGTCAACTCCTATGGCTACACCTTC
once | NA | TRBJ2-3 | TRBV5-6 | CASSLGWQGTPDTQYF | TGTGCCAGCAGCTTGGGTTGGCAGGGGACGCCAGATACGCAGTATTTT
once | NA | TRBJ2-3 | TRBV27 | CASSSRQAQLTDTQYF | TGTGCCAGCAGTTCCCGACAGGCTCAACTCACAGATACGCAGTATTTT
NA | NA | TRBJ1-6 | TRBV6-6 | CASTQGNSPLHF | TGTGCCAGCACCCAGGGTAATTCACCCCTCCACTTT
NA | TRBD1 | TRBJ1-5 | TRBV6-5 | CASSYDRGGSNQPQHF | TGTGCCAGCAGTTACGACAGGGGCGGCAGCAATCAGCCCCAGCATTTT
NA | NA | TRBJ1-4 | TRBV10-3 | CAISEGGSEKLFF | TGTGCCATCAGTGAAGGGGGAAGCGAAAAACTGTTTTTT
NA | TRBD2 | TRBJ2-7 | TRBV4-2 | CASSQDTGGVYEQYF | TGTGCCAGCAGCCAAGATACGGGAGGGGTCTACGAGCAGTACTTC